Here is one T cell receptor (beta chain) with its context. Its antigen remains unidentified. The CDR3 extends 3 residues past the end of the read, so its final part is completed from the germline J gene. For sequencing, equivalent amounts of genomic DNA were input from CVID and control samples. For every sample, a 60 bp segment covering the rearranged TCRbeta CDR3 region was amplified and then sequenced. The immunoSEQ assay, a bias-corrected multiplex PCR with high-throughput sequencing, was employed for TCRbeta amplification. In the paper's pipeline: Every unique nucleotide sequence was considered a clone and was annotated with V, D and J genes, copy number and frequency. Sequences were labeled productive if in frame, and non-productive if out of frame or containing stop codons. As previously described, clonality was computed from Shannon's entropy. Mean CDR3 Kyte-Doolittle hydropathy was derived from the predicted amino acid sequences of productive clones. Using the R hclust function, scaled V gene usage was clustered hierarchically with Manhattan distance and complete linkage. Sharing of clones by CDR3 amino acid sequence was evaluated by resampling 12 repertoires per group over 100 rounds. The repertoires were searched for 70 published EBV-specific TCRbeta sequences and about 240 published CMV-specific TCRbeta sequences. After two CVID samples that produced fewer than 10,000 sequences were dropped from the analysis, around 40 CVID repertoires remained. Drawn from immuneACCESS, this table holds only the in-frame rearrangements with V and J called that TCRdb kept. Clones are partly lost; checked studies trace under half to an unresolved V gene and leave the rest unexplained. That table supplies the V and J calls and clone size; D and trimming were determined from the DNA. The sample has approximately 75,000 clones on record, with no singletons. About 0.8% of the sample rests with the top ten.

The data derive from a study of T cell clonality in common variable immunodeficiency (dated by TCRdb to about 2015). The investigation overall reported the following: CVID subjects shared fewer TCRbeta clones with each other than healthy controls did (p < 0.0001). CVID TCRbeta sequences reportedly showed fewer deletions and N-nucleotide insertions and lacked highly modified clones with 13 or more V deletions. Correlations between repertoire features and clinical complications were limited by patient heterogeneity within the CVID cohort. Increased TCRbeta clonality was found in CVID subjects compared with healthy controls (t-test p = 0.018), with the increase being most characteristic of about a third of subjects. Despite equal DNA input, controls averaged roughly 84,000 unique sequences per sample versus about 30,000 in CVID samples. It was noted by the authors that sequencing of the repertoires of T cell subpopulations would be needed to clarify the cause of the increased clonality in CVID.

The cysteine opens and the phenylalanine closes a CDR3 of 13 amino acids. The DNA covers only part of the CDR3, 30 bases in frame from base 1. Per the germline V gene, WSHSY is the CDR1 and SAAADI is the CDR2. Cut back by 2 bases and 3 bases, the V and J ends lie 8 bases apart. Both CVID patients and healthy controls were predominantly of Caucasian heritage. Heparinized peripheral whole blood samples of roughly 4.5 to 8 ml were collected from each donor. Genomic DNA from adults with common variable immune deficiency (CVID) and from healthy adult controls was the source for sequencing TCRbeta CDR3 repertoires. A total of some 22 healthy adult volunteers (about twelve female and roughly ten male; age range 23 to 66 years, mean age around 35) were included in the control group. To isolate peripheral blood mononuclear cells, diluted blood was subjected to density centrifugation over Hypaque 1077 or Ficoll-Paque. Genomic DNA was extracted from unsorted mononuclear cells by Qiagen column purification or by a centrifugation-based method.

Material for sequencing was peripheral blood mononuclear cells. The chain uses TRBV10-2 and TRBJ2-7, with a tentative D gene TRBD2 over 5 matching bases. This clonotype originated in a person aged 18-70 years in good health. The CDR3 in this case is CASSEGLGYEQYF. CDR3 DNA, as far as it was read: TGCGCCAGCAGTGAGGGACTTGGCTACGAG.